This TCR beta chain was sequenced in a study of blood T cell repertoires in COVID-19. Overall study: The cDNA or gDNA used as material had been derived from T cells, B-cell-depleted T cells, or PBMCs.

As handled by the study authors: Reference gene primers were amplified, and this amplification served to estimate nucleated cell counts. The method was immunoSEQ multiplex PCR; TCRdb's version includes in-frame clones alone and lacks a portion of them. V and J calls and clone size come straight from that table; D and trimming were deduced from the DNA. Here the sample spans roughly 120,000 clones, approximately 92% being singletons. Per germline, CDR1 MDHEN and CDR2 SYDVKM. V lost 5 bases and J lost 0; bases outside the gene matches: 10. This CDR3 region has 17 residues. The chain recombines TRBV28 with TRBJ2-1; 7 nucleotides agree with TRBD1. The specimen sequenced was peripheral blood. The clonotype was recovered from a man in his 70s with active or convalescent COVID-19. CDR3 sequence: CASSHRDSWSSYNEQFF. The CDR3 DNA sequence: TGTGCCAGCAGTCACCGGGACAGTTGGAGCTCCTACAATGAGCAGTTCTTC.